This T cell receptor (beta chain) was sequenced for a study of early T cells in non-severe SARS-CoV-2 infection. Study-level information: Bulk RNA isolated from unsorted whole blood underwent sequencing; chains were not paired.

This clonotype showed up many times. Antigen specificity is unknown. Findings and limits, study-wide: Clonotype matching in VDJdb favored anti-spike CD8 responses and did not capture private and CD4 specificities.

CDR1 is DFQATT and CDR2 is SNEGSKA in the germline V gene (reference sequence). The CDR3 length is 15 residues. J lost 4 bases, V lost 1 base, and 6 bases had no gene match. Individual cDNA molecules each received unique molecular identifiers attached to them. TCRdb called the 5' RACE reads again in MiXCR, with one record for every CDR3 protein. The sample yields about 55,000 distinct CDR3 sequences, 13% seen once. The TCR comes from an adult who was a healthcare worker with PCR-confirmed SARS-CoV-2 infection or an uninfected control (not recorded which). This chain links TRBV20-1 with TRBJ2-7; 11 bases align to TRBD1. Sequencing used whole blood, obtained at baseline. The CDR3 region is CSARGSDRGQYEQYF. The CDR3 DNA is TGCAGTGCTAGAGGGTCGGACAGGGGGCAATACGAGCAGTACTTC.